The TCR beta chain described here comes from a study of tumor-infiltrating lymphocytes in primary liver carcinoma. The CDR3 is 14 residues long. Looked up from germline, CDR1 is SGHTS and CDR2 is YDEGEE. This clonotype appeared a single time. Its antigen is unidentified. The junction departs from germline at one end; a sequencing error may be responsible. Synthesis of TCR beta cDNA was carried out from 500 ng total RNA with a constant-region primer. Researchers made the TCR beta libraries by running three nested multiplex PCR rounds with slightly modified ARM-PCR. In the first two PCR rounds, TRBV1-TRBV30 forward primers were paired with a C-beta reverse primer, and each round lasted roughly 10 cycles. TCRdb re-called the multiplex PCR reads through MiXCR, storing one row per CDR3 protein. The table shows approximately 190,000 distinct CDR3 sequences, with around 85% occurring only once. Study outcomes and limitations: The overlap of tumor-adjacent and tumor-blood pairs was smaller than that of tumor region pairs. Merely about 8-25% of top clones occurred in all five tumor regions.

Co-extraction of both nucleic acids (RNA and DNA) used about 18-31 mg of unsorted bulk tissue. Those sampled were patients whose primary liver carcinoma was treated by surgical resection. This chain joins TRBV5-8 and TRBJ1-5; no firm D call. The clonotype originates from a man aged 35 to 55 with primary liver carcinoma and hepatitis B virus infection. Sequenced input: tumor tissue from primary liver carcinoma. CDR3 sequence reads: CTSSGQVSNQPQHF. CDR3 DNA sequence: TGTACCAGCAGCGGGCAGGTTAGCAATCAGCCCCAGCATTTT.